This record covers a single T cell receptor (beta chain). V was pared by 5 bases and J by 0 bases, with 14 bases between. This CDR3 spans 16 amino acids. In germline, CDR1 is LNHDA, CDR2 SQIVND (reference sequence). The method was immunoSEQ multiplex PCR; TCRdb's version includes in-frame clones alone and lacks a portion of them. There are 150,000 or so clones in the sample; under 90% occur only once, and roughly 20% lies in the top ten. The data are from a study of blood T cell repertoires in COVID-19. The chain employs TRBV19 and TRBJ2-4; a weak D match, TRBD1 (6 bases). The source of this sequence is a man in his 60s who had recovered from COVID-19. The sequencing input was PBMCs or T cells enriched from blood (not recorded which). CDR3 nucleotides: TGTGCCAGTAGTCTCAACAGGGTGGTAGCCAAAAACATTCAGTACTTC. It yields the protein CASSLNRVVAKNIQYF. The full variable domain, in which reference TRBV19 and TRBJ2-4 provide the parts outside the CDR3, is DGGITQSPKYLFRKEGQNVTLSCEQNLNHDAMYWYRQDPGQGLRLIYYSQIVNDFQKGDIAEGYSVSREKKESFPLTVTSAQKNPTAFYLCASSLNRVVAKNIQYFGAGTRLSVL.